This TCR beta chain was identified during a study of T cells expressing NK-cell markers. Study as a whole: CD3+CD56+NKG2C+, CD3+CD56+NKG2C- and CD3+CD56-NKG2C+ T cells, once sorted, supplied the TCR beta repertoires. Seven of the eight sequenced donors were classified as HCMV-seropositive, and one was classified as seronegative.

No DNA is given; TCRdb re-called the 5' RACE reads and lists each CDR3 protein once. The sample is made up of 200,000 to 300,000 distinct CDR3 sequences, and the top ten hold roughly 0.4% of it. CDR1 and CDR2 from the germline V gene are LNHDA and SQIVND (reference sequence). The CDR3 extends over 15 amino acids. The sequence was obtained from a man younger than 30 in good health. The V and J genes are TRBV19 and TRBJ2-1; TCRdb picks TRBD2, but there is no DNA to check that call. The source material was blood T cells: a sorted CD56 or NKG2C T cell subset, CD4+ or CD8+ T cells, or bulk PBMC T cells (not recorded which). The CDR3 sequence is CASSFLAGGRNEQFF.